This TCR beta chain was retrieved from a study of control samples from healthy donors and cancer patients. Repertoires were generated with immunoSEQ multiplex PCR, while TCRdb's copy carries only in-frame clones and drops some. The sample contains 90,000 to 95,000 clones, around four fifths of which appear only once. The CDR3 contains 11 residues. The germline V and J ends were trimmed by 5 bases and 10 bases, with 11 bases remaining between them. Germline-derived CDR1 and CDR2 are DFQATT and SNEGSKA (reference sequence). The sample comprised blood. The chain joins TRBV20-1 to TRBJ1-4; no firm D call. This receptor was taken from a man younger than 45 in good health. The CDR3 reads CSAPVSGKLFF. CDR3 DNA sequence: TGCAGTGCTCCCGTCTCGGGAAAACTGTTTTTT.